These T cell receptor beta chains were read from a single sample in a study of T cell responses to AZD1222 COVID-19 vaccine. TCRdb's copy holds only in-frame clones and misses some; the assay was immunoSEQ multiplex PCR. The data show over 150,000 clones, around 87% seen once. This material consisted of peripheral blood, taken on day 0 of AZD1222 vaccination. The receptors derive from an adult in good health. The CDR3 runs from the conserved cysteine through the conserved F or W.

v_gene	len	j_gene	CDR3aa
TRBV2	16	TRBJ1-5	CASSEAAQGAVQPQHF
TRBV5-4	15	TRBJ2-7	CASSLTGQLVDEQYF
TRBV5-6	17	TRBJ2-1	CASWGRPGQGTYNEQFF
TRBV7-2	20	TRBJ2-5	CASSLAGPVKLAGVQETQYF
TRBV19	13	TRBJ2-5	CASSEQGGETQYF
TRBV7-3	16	TRBJ2-2	CASSLRGTANTGELFF
TRBV11-2	16	TRBJ2-3	CASSLDSSGGRYTQYF
TRBV7-9	11	TRBJ2-5	CASSSGETQYF
TRBV9	17	TRBJ2-7	CASSVNARDRGIYEQYF
TRBV5-4	15	TRBJ2-1	CAARGGGGLYNEQFF
TRBV10-3	12	TRBJ1-2	CAIRQDSYGYTF
TRBV5-1	19	TRBJ2-7	CASSLLSPADRPSSYEQYF
TRBV11-2	16	TRBJ2-4	CASSPSAEDAKNIQYF
TRBV19	13	TRBJ1-6	CASSIGNNSPLHF
TRBV2	14	TRBJ1-5	CASSEGTTNQPQHF
TRBV3-1/TRBV3-2	17	TRBJ1-5	CASSQGGGQGLGQPQHF
TRBV6-4	16	TRBJ2-1	CASSDSPDSSYNEQFF
TRBV2	16	TRBJ2-5	CASSDFRGGSVETQYF
TRBV18	17	TRBJ2-7	CASSPRTGRYAAYEQYF
TRBV9	12	TRBJ1-2	CASFGLNYGYTF
TRBV18	15	TRBJ2-2	CASSPPGQGTGELFF
TRBV27	18	TRBJ2-2	CASSSPRLAGGRAGELFF
TRBV7-9	14	TRBJ1-1	CASSRGREITEAFF
TRBV4-1	14	TRBJ1-2	CASSQDWPGYGYTF
TRBV6-1	16	TRBJ1-5	CASSEVAGISNQPQHF
TRBV7-8	15	TRBJ2-7	CASRQDRGPAYEQYF
TRBV12-5	12	TRBJ1-5	CASGLFVQPQHF
TRBV3-1/TRBV3-2	18	TRBJ1-2	CASSQSSKQGPLQYGYTF
TRBV28	19	TRBJ2-5	CASSFPRLAGGGHQETQYF
TRBV3-1/TRBV3-2	15	TRBJ2-1	CASSQLAGGYNEQFF